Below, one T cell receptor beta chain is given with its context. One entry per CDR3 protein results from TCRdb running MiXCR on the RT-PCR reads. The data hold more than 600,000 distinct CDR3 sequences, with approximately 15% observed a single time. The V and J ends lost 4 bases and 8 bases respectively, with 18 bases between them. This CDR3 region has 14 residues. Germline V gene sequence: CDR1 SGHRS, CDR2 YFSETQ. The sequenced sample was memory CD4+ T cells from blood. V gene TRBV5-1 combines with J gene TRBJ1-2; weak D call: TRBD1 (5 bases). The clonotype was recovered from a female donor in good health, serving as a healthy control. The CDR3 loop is CASSRGTVLEGYTF. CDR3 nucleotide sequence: TGCGCCAGCAGCCGGGGGACCGTGCTGGAGGGCTACACCTTC.